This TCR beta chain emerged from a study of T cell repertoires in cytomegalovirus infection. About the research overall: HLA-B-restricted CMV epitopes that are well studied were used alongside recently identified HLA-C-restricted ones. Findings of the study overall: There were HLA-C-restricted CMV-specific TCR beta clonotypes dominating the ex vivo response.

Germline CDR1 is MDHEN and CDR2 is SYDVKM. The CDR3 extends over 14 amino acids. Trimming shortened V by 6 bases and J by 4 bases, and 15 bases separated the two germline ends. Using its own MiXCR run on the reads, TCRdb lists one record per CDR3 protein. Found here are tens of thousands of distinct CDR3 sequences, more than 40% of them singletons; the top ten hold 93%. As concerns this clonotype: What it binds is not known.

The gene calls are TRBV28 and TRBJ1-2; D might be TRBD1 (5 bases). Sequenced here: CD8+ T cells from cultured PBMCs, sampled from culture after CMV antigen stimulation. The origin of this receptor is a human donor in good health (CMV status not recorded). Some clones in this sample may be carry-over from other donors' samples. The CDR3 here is CASRTDGTAYGYTF. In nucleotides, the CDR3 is TGTGCCAGCAGGACGGACGGGACGGCCTATGGCTACACCTTC.